The 5 T cell receptor beta chains reported below all come from one sample, sequenced in a study of control samples from healthy donors and cancer patients. This table comes from immunoSEQ multiplex PCR, and its TCRdb copy is limited to in-frame clones, with some not included. This sample has fewer than 200,000 clones, with roughly 91% found just once. Material for sequencing was blood. The receptors derive from a man between 18 and 29 years old in good health.

This clone was detected once. The chain uses TRBV14 and TRBJ2-7, with a weak D call TRBD1 (6 bases). CDR3 size: 16 residues. Germline V CDR1 and CDR2: SGHDN, FVKESK. Trimming took 1 base from V and 3 from J, leaving 16 bases between them. CDR3 in amino acids: CASSQVTGNSYYEQYF. CDR3 bases: TGTGCCAGCAGCCAAGTCACAGGGAACTCATACTACGAGCAGTACTTC.

CDR3 in amino acids: CASSFLALYNEQFF. In nucleotides, the CDR3 is TGTGCCAGCAGCTTCTTGGCGCTCTACAATGAGCAGTTCTTC. The V and J genes are TRBV7-2 and TRBJ2-1; unclear D gene. Per the germline V gene, CDR1 is SGHTA and CDR2 is FQGNSA. Trimming shortened V by 3 bases and J by 3 bases, and 9 bases separated the two germline ends. This CDR3 has 14 amino acids.

Written as DNA, the CDR3 is TGTGCCAGCAGTTACTCGACTCAGGGGGCAGATACGCAGTATTTT. Translation gives CASSYSTQGADTQYF. This rearrangement joins TRBV6-5 to TRBJ2-3, with 7 bases fitting TRBD1. With 0 bases clipped from V and 4 bases from J, the junction kept 4 bases outside the gene matches. The CDR3 has 15 residues. Germline V gene data show CDR1 as MNHEY and CDR2 as SVGAGI.

This chain connects TRBV5-1 to TRBJ2-2; weak D call: TRBD1 (6 bases). Trimming cost V 4 bases and J 0 bases, with 16 bases left between them. The CDR3 has 17 residues. Germline V gene data show CDR1 as SGHRS and CDR2 as YFSETQ. The CDR3 sequence is CASSTGQINTNTGELFF. The CDR3 nucleotides read TGCGCCAGCAGCACGGGACAAATAAACACGAACACCGGGGAGCTGTTTTTT.

This chain connects TRBV7-2 to TRBJ1-2; D ambiguous. Germline CDR1 is SGHTA and CDR2 is FQGNSA. This CDR3 region has 14 residues. Between the trimmed V and J ends, which lost 5 bases and 2 bases, there was a span of 12 bases. The CDR3 DNA reads as TGTGCCAGCAGCGACGGAGCGTCAAACTATGGCTACACCTTC. It encodes CASSDGASNYGYTF.